This TCR beta chain comes out of a study of shared clonotypes between healthy human individuals (dated by TCRdb to 2019 to 2021). Notes on the research overall: Two women and a few men aged 18 to 49 years were included in the cohort. Leukapheresis yielded between about 0.9 and 9 billion PBMCs per donor. To increase sequencing depth and limit assay-specific biases, TCR repertoire library preparation and sequencing were carried out by different laboratories using diverse techniques. To estimate repertoire size and how much clonotypes are shared between individuals, the study performed deep sequencing of blood TCR repertoires from a few healthy adults. For each donor, three plates each were used for CD4 naive and CD4 memory, two plates were used for CD8 naive, and one plate was used for CD8 memory.

Trimming accounts for 7 bases at V and 4 bases at J, while the number of junction bases matched to no gene is 3. From the germline V gene (reference sequence), CDR1 is MNHNY and CDR2 is SVGAGI. There are 13 amino acids in the CDR3, from cysteine to phenylalanine inclusive. Of the read, only the CDR3 DNA is kept; its 39 bases are in frame from base 1. General study outcomes and caveats: Naive subsets generally had larger estimated clonotype richness than memory subsets did. The genetic and exposure-history diversity represented was limited by the small number of donors. Clonotypes shared by all four sorted-subset donors showed higher generation probabilities than non-shared clonotypes. Based on pairwise subsampling, the degree of clonotype sharing among donors was expected to be affected by sequencing depth. Even with the large sequencing depth, rarefaction of the sorted-subset datasets indicated that sequencing was incomplete. When several donors were compared, the shared fraction of clonotypes was around 5.1% for naive CD4, over 3% for naive CD8, roughly 2.5% for memory CD4, and 0.35% to 0.5% for memory CD8. Only blood was sampled, and tissue TCR repertoires likely differ from those in blood.

TCR CDR3 regions were amplified from genomic DNA by multiplex PCR using the deep immunoSEQ assay. Extracted genomic DNA from each cell subset was spread evenly across all wells of several immunoSEQ 96-well plates, with each plate serving as a replicate. For sorted subsets, about 200 ng genomic DNA, equal to tens of thousands of T cell genomes, was loaded into each replicate PCR. Purified libraries were measured with a Qubit 3.0 fluorometer, size-checked on a Bioanalyzer 2100, and measured again with the KAPA Library Quantification kit. A separate single-read 150-cycle Illumina NextSeq 550 flow cell was used to sequence each immunoSEQ 96-well plate. Per the original workflow: Because the immunoSEQ output held only junctional sequences and lacked quality scores, the filtering could not match the filtering applied to full-length reads. Sequences were annotated with PyIR, a Python wrapper for IgBLAST v1.9, using IMGT germline references to assign V/J genes and CDR3. Reads with weak V/J assignments (E-value above 1e-6), missing CDR3, stop codons, out-of-frame junctions, or ambiguous translated residues were removed. V3J clonotypes were defined as sequences sharing an identical inferred V gene, J gene, and CDR3 amino acid sequence. The percentage overlap between two repertoires was calculated by dividing the number of shared unique clonotypes by the size of the smaller repertoire. Repertoire richness was assessed with RTK rarefaction, the Chao1 estimator, and Recon v2.1 estimates of unobserved clonotypes. Generation probabilities for all TCRbeta clonotypes obtained by the gDNA method from a few donors were computed using OLGA. In its TCRdb copy, this immuneACCESS table keeps in-frame sequences only and misses some clones. Where compared with another copy, unresolved V genes explain less than half of these, and the others have no known cause. That table furnishes V, J and clone size, whereas the DNA furnished D and trimming. The sample yields approximately 1,000,000 clones; roughly 80% were counted once. More than 0.85% of the sample rests with the top ten.

Donors were healthy HIV-negative adults with no recently reported acute infections or vaccinations. All donors were Caucasian adults living in Nashville, Tennessee, USA. CD4+ T cells were enriched by magnetic negative selection, after which naive cells were positively selected on CD45RA and the negative fraction was taken as the memory subset. Blood was obtained by leukapheresis, after which PBMCs were separated by Ficoll-Histopaque density gradient centrifugation and cryopreserved in liquid nitrogen vapor phase. Purity and quantity of every magnetically sorted T cell population were checked by analytical flow cytometry. From each sorted fraction, genomic DNA was isolated and quantified by UV absorbance on a Nanodrop 2000c. Of note for this clone: Its antigen specificity is not known. Base qualities are missing; no much larger clone stands one base away.

Recombination linked TRBV6-6 to TRBJ1-3, with 8 bases matching TRBD1. The TCR originated in a young man in good health. Some clones in this sample may be carry-over from other donors' samples. The sample consisted of memory CD4+ T cells from PBMCs. The cell subset or site tag for this specimen amounts to: CD45RA-negative fraction. The CDR3: CASTGTGGNTIYF. DNA sequence: TGTGCCAGCACCGGGACAGGAGGAAACACCATATATTTT.